The 14 T cell receptor beta chains below all came from one sample that was sequenced in a study of cytomegalovirus exposure and HLA in healthy donors. PCR was performed using 60 Vbeta and 13 Jbeta primers. Repertoires were generated with immunoSEQ multiplex PCR, while TCRdb's copy carries only in-frame clones and drops some. The repertoire holds 220,000 or so clones, with more than 65% as singletons. The specimen was PBMCs. These receptors were obtained from a woman in her twenties or thirties in good health and CMV-seronegative.

The rearrangement links TRBV7-9 to TRBJ1-3; TRBD1 matches at 10 bases. The CDR3 loop spans 18 amino acids. CDR1 and CDR2 from the germline V gene are SEHNR and FQNEAQ (reference sequence). With 0 bases clipped from V and 5 bases from J, the junction kept 10 bases outside the gene matches. CDR3 in amino acids: CASSLAGRGTGERNTIYF. DNA of the CDR3: TGTGCCAGCAGCTTAGCCGGGAGAGGGACAGGGGAAAGAAACACCATATATTTT.

The rearrangement joins TRBV13 to TRBJ2-5; 11 nucleotides agree with TRBD2. The CDR3 consists of 14 residues. Per germline, CDR1 PRHDT and CDR2 FYEKMQ (reference sequence). Trimming removed 7 bases from V and 3 bases from J; junction bases left unmatched: 4. CDR3 coding DNA: TGTGCCAGCAAAACTAGCGGGAGTAAAGAGACCCAGTACTTC. Translation: CASKTSGSKETQYF. The full variable domain, its missing parts supplied by reference TRBV13 and TRBJ2-5, is AAGVIQSPRHLIKEKRETATLKCYPIPRHDTVYWYQQGPGQDPQFLISFYEKMQSDKGSIPDRFSAQQFSDYHSELNMSSLELGDSALYFCASKTSGSKETQYFGPGTRLLVL.

A few counts support this clone. The sample holds other DNA sequences that translate to the same CDR3. The chain couples TRBV6-5 to TRBJ2-7; 10 positions match TRBD1. The CDR3 contains 15 residues. Trimming at V came to 2 bases and at J to 2 bases, leaving 3 bases not matched to a gene. Germline CDR1 MNHEY, CDR2 SVGAGI. The CDR3 nucleotides are TGTGCCAGCAGTTACCCAGGACAGGGGGCCTACGAGCAGTACTTC. It is translated as CASSYPGQGAYEQYF.

The V call is TRBV27, the J call TRBJ1-1; no clear D. In germline, CDR1 is MNHEY, CDR2 SMNVEV (reference sequence). Trimming removed 6 bases from V and 4 bases from J, with 12 bases in between. This CDR3 contains 13 residues. CDR3 nucleotide sequence: TGTGCCAGCAGCCGGGATTTTCTCACTGAAGCTTTCTTT. Its protein product is CASSRDFLTEAFF.

This chain connects TRBV1 to TRBJ2-2; TRBD2 is the table's D call and was not checked against the DNA. TRBV1 is designated a pseudogene. The CDR3 is made up of 11 amino acids. The DNA for the CDR3 is TGCACCAGCGGACTAGCCGGGGAGCTGTTTTTT. Protein: CTSGLAGELFF.

The CDR3 here is CASRIAGGPETQYF. CDR3 nucleotides: TGTGCCAGCAGGATCGCGGGGGGGCCCGAGACCCAGTACTTC. The chain couples TRBV27 to TRBJ2-5; 9 bases agree with TRBD2. The germline V gene has CDR1 MNHEY and CDR2 SMNVEV (reference sequence). V lost 6 bases, J lost 5 bases, and 7 bases stayed unmatched. CDR3 length: 14 residues.

This clone was detected only once. The chain is built from TRBV6-5 and TRBJ2-5; 13 nucleotides align to TRBD2. Germline V gene lookup returns CDR1 MNHEY and CDR2 SVGAGI. The ends lost 3 bases at V and 5 bases at J; junction bases unmatched: 6. This CDR3 is built from 16 residues. The CDR3 DNA is TGTGCCAGCAGTTATTTCGGACTAGCGGGAGCGGAGACCCAGTACTTC. Translated, it gives CASSYFGLAGAETQYF.

A remark on this clone: Relative to the germline gene, one junction end is altered; a read error may explain this. This chain links TRBV6-5 with TRBJ1-5, with D perhaps matching TRBD1 (6 bases). The CDR3 is made up of 15 amino acids. Germline V lookup: CDR1 MNHEY, CDR2 SVGAGI. The CDR3 region has the DNA TGTGCCAGCGGTTACTCTCAGGGGAACAATCAGCCCCAGCATTTT. It yields the protein CASGYSQGNNQPQHF.

On this clone itself: Different DNA sequences within this sample yield the same CDR3. The gene calls are TRBV4-1 and TRBJ1-1; D is perhaps TRBD1 (6 bases). CDR3 length: 11 amino acids. V shed 4 bases and J shed 11 bases, with 11 bases lying between them. The germline gives CDR1 MGHRA, CDR2 YSYEKL. The CDR3 coding sequence is TGCGCCAGCAGCCTGCCAGGGGACGCTTTCTTT. It specifies CASSLPGDAFF.

Here the CDR3 reads CASSLSLMSGNEQFF. The CDR3 nucleotides are TGTGCCAGCAGCTTGAGCTTGATGTCTGGCAATGAGCAGTTCTTC. The V gene is TRBV5-4, the J gene TRBJ2-1; D gene ambiguous. CDR3 length: 15 amino acids. Germline V gene lookup returns CDR1 SGHNT and CDR2 YYREEE (reference sequence). V was clipped by 1 base and J by 6 bases, with 14 bases between them.

The rearrangement joins TRBV5-1 to TRBJ1-2, with D tentatively TRBD1 (5 bases). Trimming removed 0 bases from V and 6 bases from J, with 15 bases in between. CDR1 and CDR2 (germline): SGHRS, YFSETQ. The CDR3 is 15 amino acids. CDR3 DNA: TGCGCCAGCAGCTTGGCGGGGGAGAGGCTAAATGGCTACACCTTC. Translating gives CASSLAGERLNGYTF.

This clone was found once. The rearrangement uses TRBV25-1 and TRBJ2-1; D ambiguous. The V end was cut by 8 bases, the J end by 8 bases, with 25 bases between. The CDR3 covers 16 residues. CDR1 and CDR2 (germline): MGHDK, SYGVNS. The CDR3 DNA follows: TGTGCCAGCGGTGCGTCGTCGAGAACCCTACTCGATGAGCAGTTCTTC. This encodes CASGASSRTLLDEQFF.

The chain employs TRBV6-5 and TRBJ2-1; TRBD2 matches at 10 bases. The CDR3 runs 15 residues. J gave up 7 bases and V 6 bases, and 9 bases lay outside the gene matches. Germline loops: CDR1 MNHEY, CDR2 SVGAGI. This CDR3 reads CASSQTSGNLNEQFF. DNA of the CDR3: TGTGCCAGCAGCCAAACTAGCGGGAACCTAAATGAGCAGTTCTTC.

CDR3 in DNA: TGTGCCAGCAGCGTAGAAGACCTTGCGGGAGTACGGACCGGGGAGCTGTTTTTT. Its protein product is CASSVEDLAGVRTGELFF. V gene TRBV9 combines with J gene TRBJ2-2, with 7 bases that match TRBD2. The CDR3 spans 18 residues. CDR1 and CDR2 from the germline V gene are SGDLS and YYNGEE. V shed 0 bases and J 5 bases; nucleotides not matched to a gene: 13. Full variable domain (outside the CDR3, taken from reference TRBV9 and TRBJ2-2): DSGVTQTPKHLITATGQRVTLRCSPRSGDLSVYWYQQSLDQGLQFLIQYYNGEERAKGNILERFSAQQFPDLHSELNLSSLELGDSALYFCASSVEDLAGVRTGELFFGEGSRLTVL.